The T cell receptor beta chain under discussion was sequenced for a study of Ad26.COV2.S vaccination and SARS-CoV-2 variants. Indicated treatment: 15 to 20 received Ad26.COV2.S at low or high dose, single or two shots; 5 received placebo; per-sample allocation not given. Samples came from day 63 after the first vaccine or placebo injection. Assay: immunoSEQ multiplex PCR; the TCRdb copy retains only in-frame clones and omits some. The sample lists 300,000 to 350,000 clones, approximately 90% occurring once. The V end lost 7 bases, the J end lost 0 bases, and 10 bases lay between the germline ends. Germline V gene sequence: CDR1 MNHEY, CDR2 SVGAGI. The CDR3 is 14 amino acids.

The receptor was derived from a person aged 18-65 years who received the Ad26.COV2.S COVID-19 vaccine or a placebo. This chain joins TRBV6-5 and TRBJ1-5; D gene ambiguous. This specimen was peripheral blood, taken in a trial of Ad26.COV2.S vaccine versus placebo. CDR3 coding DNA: TGTGCCAGCACGGAGATGGATAGCAATCAGCCCCAGCATTTT. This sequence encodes CASTEMDSNQPQHF.